This T cell receptor (beta chain) was recorded in a study of T cell responses to AZD1222 COVID-19 vaccine. Some clones are missing from TCRdb's copy, which holds only in-frame ones; the method was immunoSEQ multiplex PCR. The sample has under 200,000 clones; approximately 92% are singletons. The trim removed 0 bases at V and 8 bases at J, leaving 6 bases unmatched. Germline loops: CDR1 MNHEY, CDR2 SMNVEV (reference sequence). CDR3 length equals 14 residues. The receptor comes from an adult who received the MenACWY meningococcal vaccine as a control. The input for sequencing was peripheral blood, taken 28 days after the second dose of the MenACWY control vaccine. This sequence joins TRBV27 and TRBJ1-1, with TRBD1 matching 7 bases. CDR3 in amino acids: CASSLSRQGGEAFF. The CDR3, as DNA: TGTGCCAGCAGTTTATCCCGACAGGGCGGCGAAGCTTTCTTT.